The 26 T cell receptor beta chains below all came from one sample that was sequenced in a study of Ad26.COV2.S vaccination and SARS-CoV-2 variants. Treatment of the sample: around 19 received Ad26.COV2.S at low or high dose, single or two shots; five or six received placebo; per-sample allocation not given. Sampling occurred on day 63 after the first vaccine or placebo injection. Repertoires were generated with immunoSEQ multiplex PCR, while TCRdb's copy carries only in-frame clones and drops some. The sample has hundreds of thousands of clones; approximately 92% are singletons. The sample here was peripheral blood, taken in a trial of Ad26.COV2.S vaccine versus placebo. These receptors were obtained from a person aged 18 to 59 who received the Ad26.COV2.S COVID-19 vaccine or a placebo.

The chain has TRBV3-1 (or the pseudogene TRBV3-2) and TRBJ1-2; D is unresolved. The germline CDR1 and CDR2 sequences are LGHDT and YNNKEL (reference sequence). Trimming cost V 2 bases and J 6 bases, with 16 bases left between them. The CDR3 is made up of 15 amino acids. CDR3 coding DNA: TGTGCCAGCAGCCAATCCGGCAGCGGGCCTGATGGCTACACCTTC. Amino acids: CASSQSGSGPDGYTF.

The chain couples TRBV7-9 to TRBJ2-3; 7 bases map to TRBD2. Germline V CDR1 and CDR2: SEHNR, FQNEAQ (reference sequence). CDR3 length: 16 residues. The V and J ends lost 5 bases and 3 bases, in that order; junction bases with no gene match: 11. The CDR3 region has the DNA TGTGCCAGCAGCCTTACATCTGGGGGGGAGACAGATACGCAGTATTTT. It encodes CASSLTSGGETDTQYF.

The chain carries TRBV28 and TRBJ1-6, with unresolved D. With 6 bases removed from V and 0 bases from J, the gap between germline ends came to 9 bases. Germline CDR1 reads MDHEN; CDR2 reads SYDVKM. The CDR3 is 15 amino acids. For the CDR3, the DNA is TGTGCCAGCAGCATCGGGAGCTCCTATAATTCACCCCTCCACTTT. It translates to CASSIGSSYNSPLHF.

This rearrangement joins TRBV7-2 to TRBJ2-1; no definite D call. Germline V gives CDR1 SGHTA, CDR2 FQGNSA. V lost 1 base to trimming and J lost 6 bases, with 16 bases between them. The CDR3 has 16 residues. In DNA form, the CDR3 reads TGTGCCAGCAGCTTAGTGTACTGGGGTACGTCCAATGAGCAGTTCTTC. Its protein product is CASSLVYWGTSNEQFF.

The CDR3 loop is CASSPGKRWVDSNQPQHF. CDR3 sequence (DNA): TGTGCCTCCTCCCCAGGGAAGAGGTGGGTAGATAGCAATCAGCCCCAGCATTTT. V gene TRBV11-3 combines with J gene TRBJ1-5; maybe TRBD1 (5 bases). Germline V gives CDR1 SGHNT, CDR2 YENEEA. The V end lost 11 bases, the J end lost 0 bases, and 26 bases lay between the germline ends. The CDR3 runs 18 residues.

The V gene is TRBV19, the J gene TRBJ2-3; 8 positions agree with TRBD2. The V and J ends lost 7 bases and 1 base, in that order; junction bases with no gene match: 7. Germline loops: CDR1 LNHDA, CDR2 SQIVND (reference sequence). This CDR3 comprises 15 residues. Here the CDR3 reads CASNRRGAGTDTQYF. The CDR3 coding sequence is TGTGCCAGTAACCGGCGGGGGGCAGGCACAGATACGCAGTATTTT.

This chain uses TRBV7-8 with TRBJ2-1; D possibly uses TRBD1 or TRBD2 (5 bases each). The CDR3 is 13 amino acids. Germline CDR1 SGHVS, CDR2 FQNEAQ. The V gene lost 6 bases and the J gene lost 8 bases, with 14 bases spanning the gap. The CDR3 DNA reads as TGTGCCAGCAGGGGGACCCGCCTGGATGAGCAGTTCTTC. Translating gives CASRGTRLDEQFF. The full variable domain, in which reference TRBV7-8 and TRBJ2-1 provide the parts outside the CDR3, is GAGVSQSPRYKVAKRGQDVALRCDPISGHVSLFWYQQALGQGPEFLTYFQNEAQLDKSGLPSDRFFAERPEGSVSTLKIQRTQQEDSAVYLCASRGTRLDEQFFGPGTRLTVL.

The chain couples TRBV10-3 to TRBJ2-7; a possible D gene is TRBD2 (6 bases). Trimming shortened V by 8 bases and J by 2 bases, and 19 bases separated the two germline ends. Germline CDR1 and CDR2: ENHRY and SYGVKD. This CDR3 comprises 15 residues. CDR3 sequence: CAIRHTRDSAYEQYF. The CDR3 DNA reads TGTGCCATCCGGCATACCAGGGACTCCGCCTACGAGCAGTACTTC.

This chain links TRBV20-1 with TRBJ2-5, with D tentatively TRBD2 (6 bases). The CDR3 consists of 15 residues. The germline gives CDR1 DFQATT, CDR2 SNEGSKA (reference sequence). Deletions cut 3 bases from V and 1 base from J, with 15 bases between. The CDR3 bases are TGCAGTGCTAGTTACGCCGGGACTCGCCAAGAGACCCAGTACTTC. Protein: CSASYAGTRQETQYF.

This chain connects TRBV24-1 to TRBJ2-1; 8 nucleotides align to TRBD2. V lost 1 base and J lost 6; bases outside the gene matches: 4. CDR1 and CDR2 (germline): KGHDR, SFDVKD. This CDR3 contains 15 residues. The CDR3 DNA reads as TGTGCCACCAGTGATTTAGCGGGAGCCGGCAATGAGCAGTTCTTC. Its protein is CATSDLAGAGNEQFF.

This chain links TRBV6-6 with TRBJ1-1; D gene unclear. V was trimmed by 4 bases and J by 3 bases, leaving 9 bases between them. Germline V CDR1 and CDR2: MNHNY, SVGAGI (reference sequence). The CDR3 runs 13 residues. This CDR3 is CASSWNGDTEAFF. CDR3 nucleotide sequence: TGTGCCAGCAGTTGGAACGGAGACACTGAAGCTTTCTTT.

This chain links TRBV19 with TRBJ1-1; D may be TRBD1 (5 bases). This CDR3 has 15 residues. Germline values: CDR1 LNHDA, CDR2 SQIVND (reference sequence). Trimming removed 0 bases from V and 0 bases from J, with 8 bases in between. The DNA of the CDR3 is TGTGCCAGTAGTATAGAACCAGGGCTGAACACTGAAGCTTTCTTT. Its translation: CASSIEPGLNTEAFF.

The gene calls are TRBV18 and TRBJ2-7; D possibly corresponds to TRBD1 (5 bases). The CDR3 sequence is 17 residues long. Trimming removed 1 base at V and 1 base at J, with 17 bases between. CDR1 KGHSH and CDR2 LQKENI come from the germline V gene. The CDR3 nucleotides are TGTGCCAGCTCACCACTAGTTTTACGGACACCGTCCTACGAGCAGTACTTC. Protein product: CASSPLVLRTPSYEQYF.

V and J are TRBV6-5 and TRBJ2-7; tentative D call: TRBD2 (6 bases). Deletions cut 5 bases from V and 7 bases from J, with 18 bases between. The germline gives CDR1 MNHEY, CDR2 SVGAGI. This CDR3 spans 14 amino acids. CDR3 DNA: TGTGCCAGCAGTAACCGGGGGTCCACTTGGGAGCAGTACTTC. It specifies CASSNRGSTWEQYF.

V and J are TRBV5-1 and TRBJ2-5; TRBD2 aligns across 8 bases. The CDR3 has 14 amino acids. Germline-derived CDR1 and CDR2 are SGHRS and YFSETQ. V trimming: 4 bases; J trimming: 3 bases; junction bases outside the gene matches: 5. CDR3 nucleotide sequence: TGCGCCAGCAGCCCGGGACTAGGGGAAGAGACCCAGTACTTC. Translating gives CASSPGLGEETQYF.

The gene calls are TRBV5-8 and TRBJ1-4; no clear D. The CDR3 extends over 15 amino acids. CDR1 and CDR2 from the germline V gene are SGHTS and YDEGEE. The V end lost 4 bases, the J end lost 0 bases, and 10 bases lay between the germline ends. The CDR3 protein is CASSPLPSTNEKLFF. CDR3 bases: TGTGCCAGCAGCCCCCTACCCTCAACTAATGAAAAACTGTTTTTT.

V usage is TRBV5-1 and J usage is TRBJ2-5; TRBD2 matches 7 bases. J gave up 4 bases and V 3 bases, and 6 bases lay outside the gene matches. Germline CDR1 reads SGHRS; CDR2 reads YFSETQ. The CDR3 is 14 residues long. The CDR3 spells CASSSRTSSETQYF. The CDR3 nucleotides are TGCGCCAGCAGCTCGCGGACTAGTTCAGAGACCCAGTACTTC.

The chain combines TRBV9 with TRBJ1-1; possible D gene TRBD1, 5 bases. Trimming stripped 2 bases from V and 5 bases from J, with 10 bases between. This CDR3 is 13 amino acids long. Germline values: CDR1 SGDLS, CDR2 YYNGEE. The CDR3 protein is CASSVGVLTEAFF. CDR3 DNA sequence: TGTGCCAGCAGCGTGGGGGTATTGACTGAAGCTTTCTTT.

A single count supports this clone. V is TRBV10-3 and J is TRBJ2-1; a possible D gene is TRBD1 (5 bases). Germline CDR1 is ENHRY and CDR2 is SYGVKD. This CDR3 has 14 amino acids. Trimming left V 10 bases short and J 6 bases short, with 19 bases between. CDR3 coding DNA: TGTGCCAACGGCTGGGGTCCAGGGTCCAATGAGCAGTTCTTC. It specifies CANGWGPGSNEQFF.

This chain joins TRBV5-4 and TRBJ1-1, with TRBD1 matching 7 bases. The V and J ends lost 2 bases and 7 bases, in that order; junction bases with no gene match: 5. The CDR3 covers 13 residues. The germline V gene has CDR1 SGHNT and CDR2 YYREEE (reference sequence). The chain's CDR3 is CASSLNRDSEAFF. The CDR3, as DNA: TGTGCCAGCAGCTTAAACCGGGACAGTGAAGCTTTCTTT.

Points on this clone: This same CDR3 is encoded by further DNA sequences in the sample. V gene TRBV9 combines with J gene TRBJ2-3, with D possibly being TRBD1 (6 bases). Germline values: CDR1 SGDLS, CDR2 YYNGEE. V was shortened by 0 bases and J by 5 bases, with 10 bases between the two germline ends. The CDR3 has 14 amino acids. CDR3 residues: CASSVVGAGDTQYF. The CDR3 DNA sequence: TGTGCCAGCAGCGTAGTGGGGGCTGGAGATACGCAGTATTTT.

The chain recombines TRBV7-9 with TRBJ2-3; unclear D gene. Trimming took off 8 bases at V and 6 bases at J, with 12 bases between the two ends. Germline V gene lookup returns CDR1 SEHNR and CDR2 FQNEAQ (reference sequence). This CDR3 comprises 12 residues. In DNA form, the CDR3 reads TGTGCCAGCGTACAAACTGGGGATACGCAGTATTTT. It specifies CASVQTGDTQYF.

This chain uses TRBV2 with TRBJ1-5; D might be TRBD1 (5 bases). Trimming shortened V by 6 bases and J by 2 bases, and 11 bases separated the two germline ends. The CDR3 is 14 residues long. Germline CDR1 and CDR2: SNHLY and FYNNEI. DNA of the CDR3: TGTGCCAGCAGCGGAGGGGACGGCAATCAGCCCCAGCATTTT. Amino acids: CASSGGDGNQPQHF.

CDR3 protein: CASSKTGSNEKLFF. The CDR3 DNA follows: TGCGCCAGCAGCAAAACAGGGAGTAATGAAAAACTGTTTTTT. The chain employs TRBV5-1 and TRBJ1-4, with TRBD1 as a possible D gene (6 bases). The germline V gene encodes CDR1 SGHRS and CDR2 YFSETQ. The CDR3 contains 14 residues. V dropped 4 bases and J dropped 4 bases, with 11 bases sitting between them.

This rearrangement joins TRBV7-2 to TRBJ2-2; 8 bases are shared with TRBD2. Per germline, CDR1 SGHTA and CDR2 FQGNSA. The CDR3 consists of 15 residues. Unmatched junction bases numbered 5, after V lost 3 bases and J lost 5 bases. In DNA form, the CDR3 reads TGTGCCAGCAGCTTGGGGCGGGGGGCAACCGGGGAGCTGTTTTTT. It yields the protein CASSLGRGATGELFF.

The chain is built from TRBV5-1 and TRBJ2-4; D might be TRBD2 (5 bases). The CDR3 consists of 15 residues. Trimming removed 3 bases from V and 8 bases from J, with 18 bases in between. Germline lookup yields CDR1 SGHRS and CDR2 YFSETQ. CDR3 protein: CASSSSRMEEDIQYF. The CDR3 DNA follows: TGCGCCAGCAGCTCCTCTAGGATGGAGGAGGACATTCAGTACTTC.